The 27 T cell receptor beta chains below come from one sample, sequenced in a study of HIV-infected patients and healthy controls. Roughly three months, about 14 weeks, into antiretroviral therapy, follow-up blood was collected. Whole blood was used without fractionation, so all unsorted peripheral T cells were included. Alpha and beta constant-region primers primed reverse transcription of about 500 ng RNA. Alpha and beta chain libraries were made separately by chain-specific third strand synthesis with multiplexing indices. TCRdb independently ran MiXCR on the 5' RACE reads; one entry per CDR3 protein. The sample lists around 8,000 distinct CDR3 sequences, 6.5% to 7.5% occurring once. The source material was blood, sampled during antiretroviral therapy. The receptor set was obtained from an adult with HIV infection.

Points on this clonotype: A library made for alpha chains picked up this beta chain off target, so its size means little. The rearrangement joins TRBV20-1 to TRBJ2-3, with D uncertain. CDR3 size: 12 residues. The germline gives CDR1 DFQATT, CDR2 SNEGSKA (reference sequence). V was trimmed by 7 bases and J by 0 bases, leaving 8 bases between them. The CDR3 here is CSERDSTDTQYF. CDR3 in DNA: TGCAGTGAAAGGGATAGCACAGATACGCAGTATTTT.

As regards this clonotype: This beta chain turned up in a library designed for alpha chains; as an off-target read, its abundance says little. V gene TRBV5-6 combines with J gene TRBJ2-7; the match to TRBD1 covers 8 bases. The germline V gene encodes CDR1 SGHDT and CDR2 YYEEEE. The CDR3 runs 15 residues. V dropped 0 bases and J dropped 1; count of bases not matched to a gene: 3. In DNA, the CDR3 is TGTGCCAGCAGCTTGGTTAGGGACAGGTCCTACGAGCAGTACTTC. Residues: CASSLVRDRSYEQYF.

This clonotype has at least ten counts. This beta chain lies outside the target of a library built for alpha chains; its clone size means little. This sequence joins TRBV10-1 and TRBJ2-3, with D perhaps TRBD2 (6 bases). In germline, CDR1 is WNHNN, CDR2 SYGVQD (reference sequence). The CDR3 has 13 amino acids. Trimming removed 3 bases from V and 4 bases from J, with 8 bases in between. CDR3 protein: CASSEGGADTQYF. Written as DNA, the CDR3 is TGCGCCAGCAGTGAAGGAGGGGCAGATACGCAGTATTTT.

This clonotype is medium-sized in the sample. As an off-target read in a library built for alpha chains, this beta chain has a frequency of little significance. The V call is TRBV20-1, the J call TRBJ2-1; no definite D call. The V and J ends lost 6 bases and 9 bases respectively, with 9 bases between them. The CDR3 has 10 residues. The germline V gene encodes CDR1 DFQATT and CDR2 SNEGSKA (reference sequence). The CDR3: CSAKGGEQFF. The CDR3 coding sequence is TGCAGTGCCAAAGGCGGTGAGCAGTTCTTC.

This clonotype was detected ten times or more. Because the library targeted alpha chains, this beta chain is an off-target read whose size means little. This chain uses TRBV6-6 with TRBJ2-3; 7 nucleotides line up with TRBD2. Trimming cost V 7 bases and J 1 base; bases outside gene matches: 8. The CDR3 covers 15 residues. Germline V CDR1 and CDR2: MNHNY, SVGAGI (reference sequence). The CDR3 reads CASKFAGEGTDTQYF. The CDR3, as DNA: TGTGCCAGCAAATTCGCGGGGGAGGGCACAGATACGCAGTATTTT.

The table lists this clonotype with many counts. The size of this beta chain means little, since it is a stray read in a library made for alpha chains. The chain joins TRBV2 to TRBJ2-4; D is undetermined. Looked up from germline, CDR1 is SNHLY and CDR2 is FYNNEI. Trimming removed 10 bases from V and 4 bases from J, with 23 bases in between. The CDR3 sequence is 16 residues long. The CDR3 DNA reads as TGTGCCAACTCCACTATTCTCCAGGACGGAAAAAACATTCAGTACTTC. Translating it yields CANSTILQDGKNIQYF.

This clonotype was counted ten times or more. This beta chain represents an off-target read in a library built for alpha chains; its size is of limited meaning. The rearrangement links TRBV29-1 to TRBJ1-2; D is possibly TRBD1 (6 bases). V was pared by 4 bases and J by 6 bases, with 9 bases between. Germline CDR1 is SQVTM and CDR2 is ANQGSEA. There are 11 residues in the CDR3. In DNA form, the CDR3 reads TGCAGCGTTGGGGGGGCCCATGGCTACACCTTC. This codes for CSVGGAHGYTF.

This clonotype is labeled medium-sized. Within a library made for alpha chains, this beta chain is off target, and its count is uninformative. V is TRBV5-1 and J is TRBJ2-1; 7 bases align to TRBD2. This CDR3 contains 18 residues. Germline V gives CDR1 SGHRS, CDR2 YFSETQ. Trimming at V came to 3 bases and at J to 4 bases, leaving 16 bases not matched to a gene. In nucleotides, the CDR3 is TGCGCCAGCAGCTCGGGACCCCAGGGCGGGAGAGGATACAATGAGCAGTTCTTC. Translation gives CASSSGPQGGRGYNEQFF.

This clonotype is labeled large. The library was built for alpha chains, so this beta chain is an off-target read and its size means little. The chain combines TRBV6-2 or TRBV6-3 with TRBJ2-3; D not certain. The CDR3 runs to 13 residues. Germline CDR1 and CDR2: MNHEY and SVGEGT. The V end lost 4 bases, the J end lost 6 bases, and 11 bases lay between the germline ends. The CDR3 spells CASSSSLVDTQYF. CDR3 bases: TGTGCCAGCAGTTCGAGCCTAGTCGATACGCAGTATTTT.

By share of the sample, this clonotype is medium-sized (0.01 to 0.1%). A library prepared for alpha chains yielded this beta chain as an off-target read; its size is of little meaning. J is TRBJ1-3 and V is TRBV20-1; tentatively, D is TRBD1 (5 bases). Germline CDR1 reads DFQATT; CDR2 reads SNEGSKA (reference sequence). The CDR3 is 15 residues long. V was pared by 6 bases and J by 0 bases, with 15 bases between. This CDR3 is CSAPPPGNSGNTIYF. As DNA, the CDR3 is TGCAGTGCCCCCCCGCCAGGGAACTCTGGAAACACCATATATTTT.

In this sample, this clonotype turned up many times. Because the library targeted alpha chains, this beta chain is an off-target read whose size means little. The chain carries TRBV19 and TRBJ1-6; D not resolved. Germline V gene sequence: CDR1 LNHDA, CDR2 SQIVND (reference sequence). V lost 8 bases and J lost 7, with 9 bases in between. The CDR3 covers 12 residues. The CDR3 loop reads CASQLVNSPLHF. CDR3 nucleotides: TGTGCCAGTCAGTTGGTGAATTCACCCCTCCACTTT. The variable domain in full, completed from reference TRBV19 and TRBJ1-6, reads DGGITQSPKYLFRKEGQNVTLSCEQNLNHDAMYWYRQDPGQGLRLIYYSQIVNDFQKGDIAEGYSVSREKKESFPLTVTSAQKNPTAFYLCASQLVNSPLHFGNGTRLTVT.

Ten or more counts support this clonotype. As an off-target read in a library built for alpha chains, this beta chain has a frequency of little significance. The rearrangement links TRBV12-3 or TRBV12-4 to TRBJ2-7; perhaps TRBD2 as D (5 bases). The CDR3 loop spans 13 amino acids. Trimming removed 7 bases from V and 2 bases from J, with 12 bases in between. The CDR3 DNA follows: TGTGCCAGCACTGTTACGGGGACCTACGAGCAGTACTTC. Translating it yields CASTVTGTYEQYF.

This clonotype was observed at least ten times. The size of this beta chain means little, since it is a stray read in a library made for alpha chains. The chain links TRBV24-1 to TRBJ2-5; 9 bases match TRBD2. Losses at the gene ends were 10 bases for V and 5 bases for J; bases not matched to a gene: 13. The germline V gene encodes CDR1 KGHDR and CDR2 SFDVKD. The CDR3 covers 15 residues. The CDR3 DNA reads TGTGCCACTAGCCGTGGCAGCGGGGGGTTGGAGACCCAGTACTTC. It yields the protein CATSRGSGGLETQYF.

This clonotype was seen many times. In a library made to pick up alpha chains, this beta chain is a stray read with a size that means little. The J gene is TRBJ2-7, the V gene TRBV5-1; 7 bases line up with TRBD1. Germline V lookup: CDR1 SGHRS, CDR2 YFSETQ. This CDR3 comprises 16 residues. The V gene end was trimmed by 5 bases and the J gene end by 3 bases; junction bases not matched to a gene: 14. The CDR3, as DNA: TGCGCCAGCAGAGTGCCATCCGGGACAGACAACTACGAGCAGTACTTC. It yields the protein CASRVPSGTDNYEQYF.

By share, this clonotype counts as medium-sized (0.01 to 0.1%). This beta chain is off target for a library built for alpha chains, so its abundance means little. The CDR3 region is CASSVVPAGLSTDTQYF. CDR3 DNA: TGTGCCAGCAGTGTTGTCCCAGCGGGGCTTAGCACAGATACGCAGTATTTT. This chain uses TRBV2 with TRBJ2-3; 7 bases are a match to TRBD2. CDR1 SNHLY and CDR2 FYNNEI come from the germline V gene. The CDR3 length is 17 residues. V lost 4 bases, J lost 0 bases, and 10 bases stayed unmatched.

This clonotype came up many times. This beta chain is a stray sequence in a library constructed for alpha chains; its clone size is not meaningful. V and J are TRBV6-5 and TRBJ1-4; 10 bases are shared with TRBD1. From germline, CDR1 is MNHEY and CDR2 SVGAGI. With 2 bases clipped from V and 6 bases from J, the junction kept 6 bases outside the gene matches. The length of the CDR3 is 16 residues. As DNA, the CDR3 is TGTGCCAGCAGTTACGCCGGGACAGGGGATTATGAAAAACTGTTTTTT. Protein: CASSYAGTGDYEKLFF.

By sample share, this clonotype is medium-sized. The library was built for alpha chains, so this beta chain is an off-target read and its size means little. The genes are TRBV28 and TRBJ2-3; D gene ambiguous. CDR1 MDHEN and CDR2 SYDVKM come from the germline V gene. With 6 bases removed from V and 0 bases from J, the gap between germline ends came to 4 bases. The length of the CDR3 is 12 residues. The CDR3 region has the DNA TGTGCCAGCAGGCCTAGCACAGATACGCAGTATTTT. Its protein is CASRPSTDTQYF.

This clonotype is medium-sized in the sample. A library made for alpha chains picked up this beta chain off target, so its size means little. V is TRBV29-1 and J is TRBJ2-2; D is uncertain. Per germline, CDR1 SQVTM and CDR2 ANQGSEA. The ends were cut back, 3 bases at V and 0 bases at J, with 5 bases in the middle. This CDR3 is built from 13 residues. The CDR3 region has the DNA TGCAGCGTTGAGAGCTCGAACACCGGGGAGCTGTTTTTT. This translates into CSVESSNTGELFF.

By sample share, this clonotype is medium-sized. Found in a library prepared for alpha chains, this beta chain is an off-target read, and its abundance has little meaning. The chain has TRBV4-1 and TRBJ2-1; 7 nucleotides align to TRBD1. V lost 3 bases and J lost 6; bases outside the gene matches: 14. This CDR3 is built from 17 residues. From germline, CDR1 is MGHRA and CDR2 YSYEKL. CDR3 coding DNA: TGCGCCAGCAGCCAGCTACCGACAGGGACCTTTTCCAATGAGCAGTTCTTC. Amino acids: CASSQLPTGTFSNEQFF.

The sample holds many counts of this clonotype. A library prepared for alpha chains yielded this beta chain as an off-target read; its size is of little meaning. The V call is TRBV7-3, the J call TRBJ2-4; D gene uncertain. Germline-derived CDR1 and CDR2 are SGHTA and FQGTGA. This CDR3 contains 19 residues. V lost 1 base, J lost 0 bases, and 19 bases lay in between. CDR3 nucleotides: TGTGCCAGCAGCTTAATTGGTTCGGGTTACTACCTAGCCAAAAACATTCAGTACTTC. Translated: CASSLIGSGYYLAKNIQYF.

This clonotype was counted at least ten times. Since the library was made to target alpha chains, this beta chain is a stray read and its abundance is not meaningful. The genes are TRBV20-1 and TRBJ2-4; 12 bases are shared with TRBD2. V lost 5 bases to trimming and J lost 4 bases; unmatched junction nucleotides: 12. The CDR3 loop spans 17 amino acids. The germline gives CDR1 DFQATT, CDR2 SNEGSKA (reference sequence). The CDR3 coding sequence is TGCAGTGCTCCCGCTCTTCTAGCGGGAGGGTATAAAAACATTCAGTACTTC. Translation: CSAPALLAGGYKNIQYF.

With respect to this clonotype: Being off target in a library aimed at alpha chains, this beta chain has a size of little meaning. This chain joins TRBV29-1 and TRBJ2-7; 10 bases map to TRBD2. The V gene end was trimmed by 3 bases and the J gene end by 3 bases; junction bases not matched to a gene: 8. Germline V gene data show CDR1 as SQVTM and CDR2 as ANQGSEA. The CDR3 loop spans 15 amino acids. The CDR3 loop reads CSVEGRTSGGYEQYF. CDR3 in DNA: TGCAGCGTTGAGGGGAGGACTAGCGGAGGCTACGAGCAGTACTTC.

There are many counts of this clonotype. Since the library was made to target alpha chains, this beta chain is a stray read and its abundance is not meaningful. J is TRBJ2-5 and V is TRBV19; perhaps TRBD1 as D (6 bases). V lost 8 bases and J lost 0, with 16 bases in between. The CDR3 covers 15 residues. Germline assignment: CDR1 LNHDA and CDR2 SQIVND (reference sequence). The CDR3 sequence is CASGGGKTNQETQYF. CDR3 DNA sequence: TGTGCCAGTGGGGGCGGTAAGACCAACCAAGAGACCCAGTACTTC.

This clonotype was counted at least ten times. Because the library targeted alpha chains, this beta chain is an off-target read whose size means little. The chain combines TRBV2 with TRBJ2-2; D gene ambiguous. V was shortened by 7 bases and J by 4 bases, with 10 bases between the two germline ends. Per the germline V gene, CDR1 is SNHLY and CDR2 is FYNNEI. CDR3 length: 13 residues. CDR3 nucleotide sequence: TGTGCCAGCAAGTCGGTGATCACCGGGGAGCTGTTTTTT. Protein: CASKSVITGELFF.

This clonotype has at least ten counts. As an off-target read in a library built for alpha chains, this beta chain has a frequency of little significance. The rearrangement joins TRBV2 to TRBJ2-5; unclear D gene. V was clipped by 8 bases and J by 5 bases, with 15 bases between them. Germline V CDR1 and CDR2: SNHLY, FYNNEI. This CDR3 spans 13 amino acids. This chain's CDR3 is CASLRFSGETQYF. The CDR3 coding sequence is TGTGCCAGCCTTCGATTTTCGGGCGAGACCCAGTACTTC.

This clonotype is labeled as medium-sized (0.01 to 0.1%). This beta chain is a stray sequence in a library constructed for alpha chains; its clone size is not meaningful. The chain employs TRBV18 and TRBJ2-7, with 7 bases that match TRBD1. The CDR3 consists of 14 residues. V lost 2 bases, J lost 4 bases, and 5 bases stayed unmatched. CDR1 is KGHSH, CDR2 LQKENI, per germline. Here the CDR3 reads CASSPRQGVYEQYF. The CDR3 DNA reads as TGTGCCAGCTCACCAAGGCAGGGGGTGTACGAGCAGTACTTC.

As concerns this clonotype: This beta chain was picked up by a library intended for alpha chains and is off target, so its count carries little meaning. The chain recombines TRBV19 with TRBJ2-7, with unresolved D. Germline V lookup: CDR1 LNHDA, CDR2 SQIVND (reference sequence). The CDR3 is made up of 13 amino acids. V shed 4 bases and J shed 3 bases, with 10 bases lying between them. The CDR3 DNA sequence: TGTGCCAGTAGTAACACACCTTACTACGAGCAGTACTTC. Protein: CASSNTPYYEQYF.